Detailed here is one TCR beta chain. The data derive from a study of OX40 agonist ivuxolimab in advanced cancers. TCRdb's copy holds only in-frame clones and misses some; the assay was immunoSEQ multiplex PCR. The data hold more than 75,000 clones, with approximately 91% observed a single time. Germline-derived CDR1 and CDR2 are SGHVS and FQNEAQ. The CDR3 has 12 amino acids. V lost 2 bases and J 8 bases, leaving 7 bases between the germline ends. The material sequenced was CD4+ or CD8+ T cells sorted from blood, taken in a trial of the OX40 agonist ivuxolimab. The V gene is TRBV7-8, the J gene TRBJ1-3; D is ambiguous. The TCR originated in an adult with an advanced solid tumor such as melanoma, head and neck, liver or kidney cancer. The CDR3 DNA reads as TGTGCCAGCAGCTTACATAGTGACACCATATATTTT. As protein: CASSLHSDTIYF. Full variable domain (outside the CDR3, taken from reference TRBV7-8 and TRBJ1-3): GAGVSQSPRYKVAKRGQDVALRCDPISGHVSLFWYQQALGQGPEFLTYFQNEAQLDKSGLPSDRFFAERPEGSVSTLKIQRTQQEDSAVYLCASSLHSDTIYFGEGSWLTVV.